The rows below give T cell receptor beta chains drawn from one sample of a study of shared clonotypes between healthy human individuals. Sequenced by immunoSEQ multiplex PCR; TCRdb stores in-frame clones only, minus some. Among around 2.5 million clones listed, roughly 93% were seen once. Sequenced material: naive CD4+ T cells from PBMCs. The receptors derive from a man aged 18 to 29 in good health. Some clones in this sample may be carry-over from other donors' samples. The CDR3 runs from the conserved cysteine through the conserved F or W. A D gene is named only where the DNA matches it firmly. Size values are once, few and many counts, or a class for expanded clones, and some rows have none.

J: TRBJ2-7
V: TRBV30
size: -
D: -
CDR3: CAWSVTSSEQYF
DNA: TGTGCCTGGAGCGTAACTAGTTCCGAGCAGTACTTC

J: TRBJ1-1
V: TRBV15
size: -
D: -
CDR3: CATVGARGKNTEAFF
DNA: TGTGCCACCGTCGGGGCCAGGGGAAAGAACACTGAAGCTTTCTTT

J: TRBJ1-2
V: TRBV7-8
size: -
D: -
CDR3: CASSLALLRASGYTF
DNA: TGTGCCAGCAGCTTAGCGCTTTTAAGGGCTAGCGGCTACACCTTC

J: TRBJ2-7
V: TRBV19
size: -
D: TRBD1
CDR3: CASSRTGGTIEQYF
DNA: TGTGCCAGTAGTAGAACAGGGGGAACAATCGAGCAGTACTTC

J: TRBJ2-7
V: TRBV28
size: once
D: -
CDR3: CASRRGQSYEQYF
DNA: TGTGCCAGCAGACGTGGACAGTCCTACGAGCAGTACTTC

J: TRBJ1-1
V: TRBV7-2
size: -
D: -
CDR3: CASSLQGLLNTEAFF
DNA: TGTGCCAGCAGCCTACAGGGACTACTGAACACTGAAGCTTTCTTT

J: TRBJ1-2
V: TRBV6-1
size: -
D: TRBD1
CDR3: CASSASRGQVSNYGYTF
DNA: TGTGCCAGCAGTGCGAGCCGTGGACAGGTTTCTAACTATGGCTACACCTTC

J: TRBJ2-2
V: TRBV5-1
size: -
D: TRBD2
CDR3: CASSLGGREAGELFF
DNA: TGCGCCAGCAGCTTGGGCGGCCGGGAGGCCGGGGAGCTGTTTTTT

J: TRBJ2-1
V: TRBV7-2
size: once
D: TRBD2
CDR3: CASSPGGSGNNEQFF
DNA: TGTGCCAGCAGCCCCGGTGGTAGCGGGAACAATGAGCAGTTCTTC

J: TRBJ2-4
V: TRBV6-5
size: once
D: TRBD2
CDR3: CASSSGRGTKNIQYF
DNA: TGTGCCAGCAGCAGCGGGAGAGGGACCAAAAACATTCAGTACTTC

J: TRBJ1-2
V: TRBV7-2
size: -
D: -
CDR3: CASSSRLGINTF
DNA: TGTGCCAGCAGCTCACGGCTGGGGATAAACACCTTC

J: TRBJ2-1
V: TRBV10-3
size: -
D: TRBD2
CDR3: CAISDHTSEAYNEQFF
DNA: TGTGCCATCAGTGATCATACTAGCGAGGCCTACAATGAGCAGTTCTTC

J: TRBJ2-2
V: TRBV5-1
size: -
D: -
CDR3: CASSLGVGTGELFF
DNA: TGCGCCAGCAGCTTAGGGGTCGGCACCGGGGAGCTGTTTTTT

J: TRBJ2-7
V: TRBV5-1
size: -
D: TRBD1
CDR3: CASSHGTAPYEQYF
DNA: TGCGCCAGCAGCCACGGGACAGCCCCCTACGAGCAGTACTTC

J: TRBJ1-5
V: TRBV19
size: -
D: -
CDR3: CASSDPGGNNQPQHF
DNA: TGTGCCAGTAGTGACCCCGGGGGGAACAATCAGCCCCAGCATTTT

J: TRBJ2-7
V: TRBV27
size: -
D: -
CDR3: CASSRGSPEFYEQYF
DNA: TGTGCCAGCAGTCGGGGGTCCCCGGAATTCTACGAGCAGTACTTC

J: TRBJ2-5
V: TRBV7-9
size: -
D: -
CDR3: CASSTSGEETQYF
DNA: TGTGCCAGCAGCACCTCAGGGGAGGAGACCCAGTACTTC

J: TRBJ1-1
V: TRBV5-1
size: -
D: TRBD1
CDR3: CASSLDADRGNAFF
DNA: TGCGCCAGCAGCTTGGACGCGGACAGGGGGAACGCTTTCTTT

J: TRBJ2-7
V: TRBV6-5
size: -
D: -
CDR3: CASSYGAGYSYEQYF
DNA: TGTGCCAGCAGTTATGGCGCTGGATACTCCTACGAGCAGTACTTC

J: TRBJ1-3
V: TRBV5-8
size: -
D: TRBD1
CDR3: CASSLAPGQGAEYF
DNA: TGTGCCAGCAGCTTGGCCCCGGGACAGGGGGCGGAATATTTT

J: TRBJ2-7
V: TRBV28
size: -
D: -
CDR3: CASSSRQKYEQYF
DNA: TGTGCCAGCAGTTCAAGACAGAAGTACGAGCAGTACTTC

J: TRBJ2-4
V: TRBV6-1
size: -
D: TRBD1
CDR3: CASSAPWTGAPNGDIQYF
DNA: TGTGCCAGCAGTGCCCCTTGGACAGGGGCCCCCAATGGGGACATTCAGTACTTC

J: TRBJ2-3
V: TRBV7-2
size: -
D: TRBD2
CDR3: CASSLFVAGGPSDTQYF
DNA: TGTGCCAGCAGCTTATTCGTCGCGGGAGGGCCCTCAGATACGCAGTATTTT

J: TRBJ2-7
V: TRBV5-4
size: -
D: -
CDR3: CASSLGGSGRGEQYF
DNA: TGTGCCAGCAGCTTGGGTGGCAGTGGGCGGGGCGAGCAGTACTTC

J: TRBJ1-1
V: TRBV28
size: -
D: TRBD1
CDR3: CASSTQGALRGTEAFF
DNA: TGTGCCAGCAGTACACAGGGGGCTTTGAGAGGCACTGAAGCTTTCTTT

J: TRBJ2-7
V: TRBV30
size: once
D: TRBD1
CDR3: CAWADGTGPYEQYF
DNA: TGTGCCTGGGCCGACGGGACAGGGCCCTACGAGCAGTACTTC

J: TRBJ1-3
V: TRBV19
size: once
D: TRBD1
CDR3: CASSWDSSGNTIYF
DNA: TGTGCCAGTAGTTGGGACAGCTCTGGAAACACCATATATTTT

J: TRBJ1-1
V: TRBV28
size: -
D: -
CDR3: CASSEGRVNTEAFF
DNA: TGTGCCAGCAGTGAGGGCAGGGTGAACACTGAAGCTTTCTTT

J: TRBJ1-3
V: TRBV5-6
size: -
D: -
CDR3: CASSRSVGVSGNTIYF
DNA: TGTGCCAGCAGCCGATCCGTGGGGGTTAGTGGAAACACCATATATTTT

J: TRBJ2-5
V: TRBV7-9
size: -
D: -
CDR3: CASSPRGRGARVGQETQYF
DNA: TGTGCCAGCAGCCCAAGGGGGAGGGGGGCGCGTGTTGGCCAAGAGACCCAGTACTTC

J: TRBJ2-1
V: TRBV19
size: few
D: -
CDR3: CAITGEQFF
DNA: TGTGCCATAACGGGTGAGCAGTTCTTC

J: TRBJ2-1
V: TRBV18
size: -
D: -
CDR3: CASSPLLGGNEQFF
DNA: TGTGCCAGCTCACCACTTCTAGGGGGGAATGAGCAGTTCTTC

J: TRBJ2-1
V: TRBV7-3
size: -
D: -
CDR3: CASSLERGLKAQFF
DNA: TGTGCCAGCAGCCTCGAACGGGGCCTGAAGGCGCAGTTCTTC

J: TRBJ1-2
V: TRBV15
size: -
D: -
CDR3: CATTSGASNYGYTF
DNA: TGTGCCACCACTTCCGGGGCTTCTAACTATGGCTACACCTTC

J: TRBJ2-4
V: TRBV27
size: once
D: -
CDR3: CASKVRNIQYF
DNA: TGTGCCAGCAAGGTTCGAAACATTCAGTACTTC

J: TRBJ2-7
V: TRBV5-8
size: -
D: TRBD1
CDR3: CASSFTGQGPDEQYF
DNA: TGTGCCAGCAGCTTCACAGGACAGGGGCCGGACGAGCAGTACTTC

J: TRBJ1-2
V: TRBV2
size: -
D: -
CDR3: CSLGGSNYGYTF
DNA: TGTTCCCTGGGCGGCTCTAACTATGGCTACACCTTC

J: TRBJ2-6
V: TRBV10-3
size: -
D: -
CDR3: CAISDQGFSGANVLTF
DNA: TGTGCCATCAGTGATCAGGGTTTCTCTGGGGCCAACGTCCTGACTTTC

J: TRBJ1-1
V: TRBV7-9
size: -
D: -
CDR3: CASSLRGGGTEAFF
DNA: TGTGCCAGCAGCTTAAGGGGGGGAGGCACTGAAGCTTTCTTT

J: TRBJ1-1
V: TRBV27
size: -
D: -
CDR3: CASRVISGRGGNTEAFF
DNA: TGTGCCAGCAGAGTCATTTCCGGGCGAGGGGGAAACACTGAAGCTTTCTTT

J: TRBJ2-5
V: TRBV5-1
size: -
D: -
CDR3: CASSLGTGRGQETQYF
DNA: TGCGCCAGCAGCTTGGGTACAGGCCGAGGCCAAGAGACCCAGTACTTC

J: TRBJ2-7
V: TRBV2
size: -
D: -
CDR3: CASSADNLRGSPYEQYF
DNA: TGTGCCAGCAGTGCCGACAACCTCAGGGGTTCCCCCTACGAGCAGTACTTC

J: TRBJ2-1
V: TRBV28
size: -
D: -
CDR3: CASSSTIYDRIHNEQFF
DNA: TGTGCCAGCAGTTCCACCATTTACGACAGGATTCACAATGAGCAGTTCTTC

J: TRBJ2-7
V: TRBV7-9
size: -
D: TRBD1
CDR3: CASSFLVLADRDEQYF
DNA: TGTGCCAGCAGCTTTCTTGTTCTAGCTGACAGGGACGAGCAGTACTTC

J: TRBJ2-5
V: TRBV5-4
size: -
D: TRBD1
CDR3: CASSDRQGRTQYF
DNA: TGTGCCAGCAGCGATAGACAGGGGAGAACCCAGTACTTC

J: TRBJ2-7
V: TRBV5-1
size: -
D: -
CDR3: CASSLALGAIYEQYF
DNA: TGCGCCAGCAGCTTGGCCTTGGGGGCGATCTACGAGCAGTACTTC

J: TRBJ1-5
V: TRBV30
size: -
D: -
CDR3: CAWSYRVGQPQHF
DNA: TGTGCCTGGAGTTACAGGGTAGGGCAGCCCCAGCATTTT

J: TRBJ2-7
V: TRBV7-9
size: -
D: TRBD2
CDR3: CASSFPSGGNYEQYF
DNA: TGTGCCAGCAGCTTCCCTAGCGGGGGAAACTACGAGCAGTACTTC

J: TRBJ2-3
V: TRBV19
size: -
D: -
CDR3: CASNTQVPDTQYF
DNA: TGTGCCAGTAACACTCAAGTCCCAGATACGCAGTATTTT

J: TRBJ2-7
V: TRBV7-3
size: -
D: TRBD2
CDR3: CASSSQLAGIYEQYF
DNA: TGTGCCAGCAGCTCTCAACTAGCGGGGATATACGAGCAGTACTTC

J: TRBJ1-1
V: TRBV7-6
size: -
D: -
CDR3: CASSSRVYTEAFF
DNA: TGTGCCAGCAGCTCCAGGGTATACACTGAAGCTTTCTTT

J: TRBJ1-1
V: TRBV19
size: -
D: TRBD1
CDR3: CASSVGQGARNTEAFF
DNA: TGTGCCAGTAGTGTGGGACAGGGGGCGCGGAACACTGAAGCTTTCTTT

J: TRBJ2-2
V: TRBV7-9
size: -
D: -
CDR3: CASSSLMGTGELFF
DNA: TGTGCCAGCAGCTCCTTGATGGGCACCGGGGAGCTGTTTTTT

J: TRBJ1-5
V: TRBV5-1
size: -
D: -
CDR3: CASSLGPLGFDQPQHF
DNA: TGCGCCAGCAGCTTGGGTCCGCTGGGATTTGATCAGCCCCAGCATTTT

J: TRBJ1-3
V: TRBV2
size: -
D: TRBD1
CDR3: CASSGTGTGNTIYF
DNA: TGTGCCAGCAGTGGGACAGGGACGGGAAACACCATATATTTT

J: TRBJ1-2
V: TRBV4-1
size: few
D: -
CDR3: CASSQGGRAYGYTF
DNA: TGCGCCAGCAGCCAAGGGGGACGGGCGTATGGCTACACCTTC

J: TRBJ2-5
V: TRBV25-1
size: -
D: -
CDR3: CASSDSGQFPETQYF
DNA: TGTGCCAGCAGTGACTCCGGACAGTTTCCAGAGACCCAGTACTTC

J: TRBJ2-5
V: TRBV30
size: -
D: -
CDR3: CAWSVQSQETQYF
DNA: TGTGCCTGGAGTGTACAGTCCCAAGAGACCCAGTACTTC

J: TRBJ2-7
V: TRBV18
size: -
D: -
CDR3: CASSPGAPYEQYF
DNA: TGTGCCAGCTCACCAGGGGCGCCCTACGAGCAGTACTTC